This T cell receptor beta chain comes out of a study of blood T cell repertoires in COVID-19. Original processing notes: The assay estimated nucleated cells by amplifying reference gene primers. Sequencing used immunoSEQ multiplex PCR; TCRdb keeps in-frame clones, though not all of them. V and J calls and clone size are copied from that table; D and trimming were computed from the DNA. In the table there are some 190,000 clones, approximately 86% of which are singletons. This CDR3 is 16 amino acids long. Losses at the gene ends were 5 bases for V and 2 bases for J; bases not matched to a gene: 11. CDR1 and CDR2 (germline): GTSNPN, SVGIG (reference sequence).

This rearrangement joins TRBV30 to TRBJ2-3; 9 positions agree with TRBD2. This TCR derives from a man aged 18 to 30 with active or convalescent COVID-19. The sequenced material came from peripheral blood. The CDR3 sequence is CAWSRGRGGPTDTQYF. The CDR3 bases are TGTGCCTGGTCTCGCGGGAGGGGAGGGCCCACAGATACGCAGTATTTT.